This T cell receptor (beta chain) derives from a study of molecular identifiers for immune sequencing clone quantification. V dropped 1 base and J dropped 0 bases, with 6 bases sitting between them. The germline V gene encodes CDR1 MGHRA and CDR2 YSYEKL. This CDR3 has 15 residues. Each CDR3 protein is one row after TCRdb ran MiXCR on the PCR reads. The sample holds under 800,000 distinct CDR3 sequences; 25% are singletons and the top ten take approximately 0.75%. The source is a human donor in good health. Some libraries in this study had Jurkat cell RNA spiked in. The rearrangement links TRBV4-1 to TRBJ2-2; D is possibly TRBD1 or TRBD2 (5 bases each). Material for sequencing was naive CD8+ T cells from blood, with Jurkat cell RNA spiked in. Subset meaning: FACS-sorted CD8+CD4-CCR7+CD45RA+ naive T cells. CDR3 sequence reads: CASSQGDANTGELFF. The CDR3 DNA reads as TGCGCCAGCAGCCAAGGGGACGCGAACACCGGGGAGCTGTTTTTT.